This note documents a single T cell receptor (beta chain) sequence. The read finishes 3 residues shy of the CDR3 end, and the germline J gene is used to complete it. Germline CDR1 is SGHRS and CDR2 is YFSETQ. This CDR3 has 13 amino acids. V was shortened by 2 bases and J by 3 bases, with 9 bases between the two germline ends. Assay: immunoSEQ multiplex PCR; the TCRdb copy retains only in-frame clones and omits some. The listing records about 24,000 clones. The data stem from a study of T cells in women clearing cervical HPV infection. The rearrangement links TRBV5-1 to TRBJ2-7; tentatively, D is TRBD1 (6 bases). The sequence derives from a woman aged 18 to 75 with a cervical HPV16 infection that either progressed to CIN3+ or cleared (not recorded which). The sequenced sample was blood buffy coat. The CDR3 region is CASSFGQNYEQYF. The sequenced CDR3 bases are TGCGCCAGCAGCTTTGGACAGAACTACGAG. Filled out from reference TRBV5-1 and TRBJ2-7, the complete variable domain reads KAGVTQTPRYLIKTRGQQVTLSCSPISGHRSVSWYQQTPGQGLQFLFEYFSETQRNKGNFPGRFSGRQFSNSRSEMNVSTLELGDSALYLCASSFGQNYEQYFGPGTRLTVT.